This T cell receptor beta chain was found in a study of shared clonotypes between healthy human individuals. Findings and caveats of the study: Compared with memory subsets, naive subsets generally had larger estimated richness. Rarefaction showed sorted-subset sequencing was incomplete despite large depth.

Investigators divided CD4+ cells into CD45RA+ naive and CD45RA-negative memory subsets. The V end lost 2 bases, the J end lost 7 bases, and 14 bases lay between the germline ends. CDR3 length equals 14 residues. Germline V gene sequence: CDR1 LGHNT, CDR2 FRNRAP. Note on this clone: Antigen: not known.

It was across several immunoSEQ plates that each subset's genomic DNA was evenly split. Measured with immunoSEQ multiplex PCR; TCRdb has only the in-frame clones, and not every one. This table holds some 1 million clones, around 74% found once. The receptor was derived from a man aged 18 to 29 in good health. V usage is TRBV12-5 and J usage is TRBJ1-2, with a tentative D call TRBD1 (5 bases). The source material was memory CD4+ T cells sorted from blood. Stated subset: CD45RA-negative fraction. DNA for the CDR3: TGTGCTAGTGGTTTGTTCGAGCAGGGCGGTGGCTACACCTTC. It yields the protein CASGLFEQGGGYTF. The complete variable domain, with remaining parts taken from reference TRBV12-5 and TRBJ1-2, reads DARVTQTPRHKVTEMGQEVTMRCQPILGHNTVFWYRQTMMQGLELLAYFRNRAPLDDSGMPKDRFSAEMPDATLATLKIQPSEPRDSAVYFCASGLFEQGGGYTFGSGTRLTVV.